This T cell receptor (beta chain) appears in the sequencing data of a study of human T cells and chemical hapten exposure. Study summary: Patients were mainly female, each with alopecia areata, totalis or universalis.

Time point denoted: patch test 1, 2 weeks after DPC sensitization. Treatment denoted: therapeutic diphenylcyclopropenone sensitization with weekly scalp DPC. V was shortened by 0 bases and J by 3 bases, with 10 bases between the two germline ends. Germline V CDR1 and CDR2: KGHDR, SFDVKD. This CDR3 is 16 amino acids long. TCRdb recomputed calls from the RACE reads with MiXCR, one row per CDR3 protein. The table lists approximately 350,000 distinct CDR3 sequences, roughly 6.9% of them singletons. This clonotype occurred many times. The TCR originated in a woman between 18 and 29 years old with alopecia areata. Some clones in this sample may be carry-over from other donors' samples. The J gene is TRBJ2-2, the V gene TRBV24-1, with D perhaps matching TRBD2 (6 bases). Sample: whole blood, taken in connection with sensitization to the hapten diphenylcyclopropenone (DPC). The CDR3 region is CATSDLQGLDTGELFF. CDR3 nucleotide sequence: TGTGCCACCAGTGATTTGCAGGGACTGGACACCGGGGAGCTGTTTTTT.